Below, 31 T cell receptor beta chains from the same sample are listed, as sequenced in a study of blood T cell repertoires in COVID-19. This table comes from immunoSEQ multiplex PCR, and its TCRdb copy is limited to in-frame clones, with some not included. This sample has hundreds of thousands of clones, with around 90% found just once. Sequencing was performed on PBMCs or T cells enriched from blood (not recorded which). These receptors all stem from a woman in her 30s who had recovered from COVID-19.

CDR3 bases: TGTGCCAGCAGGCGAAGAGGGACAGACTTTAATCAGCCCCAGCATTTT. Residues: CASRRRGTDFNQPQHF. The gene calls are TRBV27 and TRBJ1-5; 7 bases line up with TRBD1. Unmatched junction bases numbered 12, after V lost 6 bases and J lost 4 bases. The CDR3 sequence is 16 residues long. Germline lookup yields CDR1 MNHEY and CDR2 SMNVEV (reference sequence).

This clone occurred a few times. The chain combines TRBV10-1 with TRBJ2-2; D remains unclear. V was shortened by 3 bases and J by 2 bases, with 10 bases between the two germline ends. Germline CDR1 and CDR2: WNHNN and SYGVQD (reference sequence). This CDR3 comprises 15 residues. The CDR3 region is CASSDAVKNTGELFF. Written as DNA, the CDR3 is TGCGCCAGCAGTGACGCGGTCAAAAACACCGGGGAGCTGTTTTTT.

The DNA for the CDR3 is TGTGCCAGCAGCCTGAGGAAGACTGAAGCTTTCTTT. This encodes CASSLRKTEAFF. The V gene is TRBV28, the J gene TRBJ1-1, with unresolved D. The CDR3 runs to 12 residues. V lost 6 bases, J lost 5 bases, and 10 bases lay in between. Germline V gives CDR1 MDHEN, CDR2 SYDVKM. Supplemented by reference TRBV28 and TRBJ1-1, the full variable domain reads DVKVTQSSRYLVKRTGEKVFLECVQDMDHENMFWYRQDPGLGLRLIYFSYDVKMKEKGDIPEGYSVSREKKERFSLILESASTNQTSMYLCASSLRKTEAFFGQGTRLTVV.

This clone showed up many times. The V gene is TRBV7-6, the J gene TRBJ2-3, with D tentatively TRBD2 (7 bases). Germline-derived CDR1 and CDR2 are SGHVS and FNYEAQ. The V end was cut by 1 base, the J end by 6 bases, with 23 bases between. This CDR3 has 18 residues. In DNA, the CDR3 is TGTGCCAGCAGCTTAGGCTTTCGTGGGGGGGCCGGCGTTGATACGCAGTATTTT. It specifies CASSLGFRGGAGVDTQYF.

This chain joins TRBV30 and TRBJ2-1; TRBD2 agrees at 10 bases. The J segment lost 7 bases and the V segment lost 5 bases, leaving 14 bases of the junction unmatched. Germline lookup yields CDR1 GTSNPN and CDR2 SVGIG (reference sequence). The CDR3 runs to 16 residues. Here the CDR3 reads CAWYKRGGQIWNEQFF. CDR3 DNA sequence: TGTGCCTGGTACAAGCGGGGGGGCCAGATTTGGAATGAGCAGTTCTTC.

The CDR3 loop reads CASSQDLGTGNGYTF. In DNA form, the CDR3 reads TGTGCCAGCAGCCAAGATCTCGGGACAGGGAATGGCTACACCTTC. V usage is TRBV14 and J usage is TRBJ1-2; 9 positions match TRBD1. Germline values: CDR1 SGHDN, CDR2 FVKESK. The length of the CDR3 is 15 residues. Germline trimming cut 0 bases from V and 6 bases from J; bases unmatched to any gene: 5.

This clone was seen more than once but under ten times. The rearrangement uses TRBV30 and TRBJ1-2; D may be TRBD1 (5 bases). The CDR3 spans 13 residues. Per germline, CDR1 GTSNPN and CDR2 SVGIG (reference sequence). V was pared by 2 bases and J by 8 bases, with 15 bases between. CDR3 sequence reads: CAWSFSWTRGYTF. For the CDR3, the DNA is TGTGCCTGGAGTTTCTCCTGGACAAGGGGCTACACCTTC. The whole variable domain, filled in from reference TRBV30 and TRBJ1-2, reads SQTIHQWPATLVQPVGSPLSLECTVEGTSNPNLYWYRQAAGRGLQLLFYSVGIGQISSEVPQNLSASRPQDRQFILSSKKLLLSDSGFYLCAWSFSWTRGYTFGSGTRLTVV.

CDR3 coding DNA: TGTGCCAGCAGCCAAGATCTTTTCGGGGCTAGCGGGGGCCAAGAGACCCAGTACTTC. Its translation: CASSQDLFGASGGQETQYF. V usage is TRBV3-1 (or the pseudogene TRBV3-2) and J usage is TRBJ2-5; 10 bases agree with TRBD2. The CDR3 is made up of 19 amino acids. Germline V gene data show CDR1 as LGHDT and CDR2 as YNNKEL (reference sequence). The V gene end was trimmed by 0 bases and the J gene end by 1 base; junction bases not matched to a gene: 11.

This chain joins TRBV27 and TRBJ2-2, with a tentative D call TRBD2 (6 bases). Trimming took 5 bases from V and 5 from J, leaving 12 bases between them. The germline CDR1 and CDR2 sequences are MNHEY and SMNVEV (reference sequence). The length of the CDR3 is 14 residues. The CDR3 DNA reads TGTGCCAGCAGTGAGACTAGTGGAACCGGGGAGCTGTTTTTT. Translating gives CASSETSGTGELFF.

A note on this clone: Within the sample, other DNA sequences also encode this same CDR3. This chain uses TRBV19 with TRBJ1-5; D call uncertain. V dropped 3 bases and J dropped 1 base, with 10 bases sitting between them. The CDR3 is made up of 15 amino acids. CDR1 is LNHDA, CDR2 SQIVND, per germline (reference sequence). This CDR3 is CASSIRGTSNQPQHF. CDR3 sequence (DNA): TGTGCCAGTAGTATCCGAGGAACGAGCAATCAGCCCCAGCATTTT.

The chain combines TRBV6-2 or TRBV6-3 with TRBJ2-3; D possibly corresponds to TRBD2 (5 bases). The CDR3 has 16 amino acids. CDR1 and CDR2 (germline): MNHEY, SVGEGT. V shed 5 bases and J shed 6 bases, with 21 bases lying between them. The CDR3 protein is CASSSDREAVGDTQYF. The CDR3 nucleotides read TGTGCCAGCAGTAGCGACCGGGAAGCGGTGGGGGATACGCAGTATTTT.

The rearrangement joins TRBV10-2 to TRBJ2-1, with 9 bases identical to TRBD1. J gave up 7 bases and V 6 bases, and 4 bases lay outside the gene matches. The length of the CDR3 is 13 residues. Germline V gene lookup returns CDR1 WSHSY and CDR2 SAAADI. The DNA of the CDR3 is TGCGCCAGCAGGGACAGGGGTGGGAATGAGCAGTTCTTC. Its translation: CASRDRGGNEQFF.

The CDR3 is CASRQMDQPQHF. As DNA, the CDR3 is TGTGCCAGCAGGCAGATGGATCAGCCCCAGCATTTT. The chain uses TRBV12-3 or TRBV12-4 and TRBJ1-5; D is undetermined. V dropped 6 bases and J dropped 5 bases, with 8 bases sitting between them. This CDR3 has 12 amino acids.

J is TRBJ2-3 and V is TRBV6-2 or TRBV6-3, with 11 bases identical to TRBD2. V was clipped by 6 bases and J by 4 bases; unmatched bases: 12. CDR3 length: 17 amino acids. Germline CDR1 reads MNHEY; CDR2 reads SVGEGT. Here the CDR3 DNA reads TGTGCCAGCAGCCCCGCGGGTAGCGGGGGGGAGTCAGATACGCAGTATTTT. Translated, it gives CASSPAGSGGESDTQYF.

The rearrangement joins TRBV7-9 to TRBJ1-4; possibly TRBD1 for D (6 bases). The germline V gene has CDR1 SEHNR and CDR2 FQNEAQ (reference sequence). The CDR3 runs to 15 residues. V was shortened by 5 bases and J by 3 bases, with 13 bases between the two germline ends. For the CDR3, the DNA is TGTGCCAGCAGCCAGGGGATGGTGGCTAATGAAAAACTGTTTTTT. Encoded protein: CASSQGMVANEKLFF.

The rearrangement uses TRBV7-6 and TRBJ2-3; weak D call: TRBD2 (6 bases). Germline CDR1 and CDR2: SGHVS and FNYEAQ. CDR3 length: 17 residues. V shed 4 bases and J shed 4 bases, with 21 bases lying between them. CDR3 region: CASSSHRDGRGADTQYF. The DNA of the CDR3 is TGTGCCAGCAGCTCCCATAGGGACGGGCGGGGCGCAGATACGCAGTATTTT.

This clone was seen only a few times. This chain connects TRBV27 to TRBJ1-1; no definite D call. The V gene's germline CDR1 is MNHEY and CDR2 SMNVEV (reference sequence). Trimming stripped 5 bases from V and 5 bases from J, with 12 bases between. The CDR3 loop spans 13 amino acids. The CDR3 loop is CASSTSRETEAFF. CDR3 bases: TGTGCCAGCAGTACCTCGAGGGAAACTGAAGCTTTCTTT.

This chain uses TRBV3-1 (or the pseudogene TRBV3-2) with TRBJ1-2; no clear D gene. Germline-derived CDR1 and CDR2 are LGHDT and YNNKEL (reference sequence). V was pared by 4 bases and J by 8 bases, with 35 bases between. This CDR3 has 20 amino acids. The chain's CDR3 is CASSRAGPAVTDYGFYGYTF. As DNA, the CDR3 is TGTGCCAGCAGCCGAGCGGGCCCAGCAGTCACAGACTATGGTTTTTACGGCTACACCTTC.

This chain links TRBV28 with TRBJ1-6; D is unclear. CDR1 and CDR2 from the germline V gene are MDHEN and SYDVKM. This CDR3 contains 12 residues. The V end lost 8 bases, the J end lost 5 bases, and 7 bases lay between the germline ends. The CDR3 coding sequence is TGTGCCAGCTTCTTTAATAATTCACCCCTCCACTTT. Translation: CASFFNNSPLHF.

Only a few counts were recorded for this clone. The gene calls are TRBV27 and TRBJ2-1, with D perhaps matching TRBD1 (5 bases). The CDR3 length is 15 residues. The ends were cut back, 3 bases at V and 9 bases at J, with 18 bases in the middle. Germline CDR1 reads MNHEY; CDR2 reads SMNVEV (reference sequence). Here the CDR3 DNA reads TGTGCCAGCAGTTTCCAGGGATCAACTCCTACTGAGCAGTTCTTC. Its translation is CASSFQGSTPTEQFF.

The chain has TRBV3-1 (or the pseudogene TRBV3-2) and TRBJ2-1, with TRBD2 identical over 9 bases. This CDR3 has 16 residues. J lost 7 bases, V lost 1 base, and 8 bases had no gene match. Germline-derived CDR1 and CDR2 are LGHDT and YNNKEL (reference sequence). This CDR3 is CASSQGRAGGLNEQFF. CDR3 sequence (DNA): TGTGCCAGCAGCCAAGGTCGAGCGGGAGGTCTTAATGAGCAGTTCTTC.

The rearrangement uses TRBV28 and TRBJ1-2; D is unclear. The V gene's germline CDR1 is MDHEN and CDR2 SYDVKM. V was cut by 2 bases and J by 8 bases, with 15 bases left in between. The CDR3 consists of 14 residues. For the CDR3, the DNA is TGTGCCAGCAGTTTAGTTGGCCTTGGAGAGGGCTACACCTTC. It is translated as CASSLVGLGEGYTF.

The chain couples TRBV27 to TRBJ2-3, with 7 bases identical to TRBD2. Germline V lookup: CDR1 MNHEY, CDR2 SMNVEV (reference sequence). V shed 3 bases and J 7 bases; nucleotides not matched to a gene: 7. The CDR3 is 14 amino acids. CDR3 sequence reads: CASSLGREHHTQYF. The CDR3 DNA reads as TGTGCCAGCAGTTTGGGGCGGGAGCACCATACGCAGTATTTT.

This clone was found a few times. This chain links TRBV13 with TRBJ1-6; 9 nucleotides match TRBD1. J gave up 10 bases and V 4 bases, and 8 bases lay outside the gene matches. Germline CDR1 reads PRHDT; CDR2 reads FYEKMQ (reference sequence). This CDR3 comprises 15 residues. This CDR3 is CASSSTTGGTSPLHF. CDR3 bases: TGTGCCAGCAGCTCGACGACAGGGGGGACATCACCCCTCCACTTT.

This chain links TRBV11-3 with TRBJ2-1; the D gene is possibly TRBD2 (6 bases). Trimming cost V 0 bases and J 0 bases, with 24 bases left between them. The CDR3 length is 21 residues. Germline CDR1 is SGHNT and CDR2 is YENEEA. The CDR3 DNA is TGTGCCAGCAGCTTAGAGAAGGGAAGCGGGTACCCCCATAGCTCCTACAATGAGCAGTTCTTC. It encodes CASSLEKGSGYPHSSYNEQFF.

The chain carries TRBV3-1 (or the pseudogene TRBV3-2) and TRBJ2-2, with 9 bases identical to TRBD1. The V and J ends lost 4 bases and 6 bases, in that order; junction bases with no gene match: 15. There are 18 residues in the CDR3. In germline, CDR1 is LGHDT, CDR2 YNNKEL (reference sequence). CDR3 nucleotide sequence: TGTGCCAGCAGCCGTTGGGTTACCGGGACAGGGTCCCCCGGGGAGCTGTTTTTT. Translated: CASSRWVTGTGSPGELFF.

This clone showed up just a few times. The V call is TRBV7-2, the J call TRBJ1-2; TRBD1 aligns across 9 bases. After removal of 5 bases from V and 8 bases from J, the junction contained 9 bases not matched to a gene. The CDR3 consists of 14 residues. The germline V gene encodes CDR1 SGHTA and CDR2 FQGNSA. CDR3 region: CASSPDRGRQGYTF. The CDR3 nucleotides are TGTGCCAGCAGCCCGGACAGGGGTAGACAAGGCTACACCTTC.

Details on this clone: Other DNA sequences in this specimen translate into the identical CDR3. The chain couples TRBV5-6 to TRBJ2-7, with TRBD1 matching 7 bases. V shed 0 bases, J shed 4 bases, and the junction held 4 bases outside the gene matches. The CDR3 contains 14 residues. The germline V gene encodes CDR1 SGHDT and CDR2 YYEEEE. The CDR3 reads CASSLGQGRYEQYF. CDR3 coding DNA: TGTGCCAGCAGCTTGGGACAGGGCCGATACGAGCAGTACTTC.

The chain uses TRBV4-1 and TRBJ1-2, with TRBD1 matching over 9 bases. V lost 0 bases and J lost 6; bases outside the gene matches: 11. The CDR3 covers 17 residues. Germline V gene sequence: CDR1 MGHRA, CDR2 YSYEKL. DNA of the CDR3: TGCGCCAGCAGCCAAGATCCGGGGACAGGGATATGGGATGGCTACACCTTC. It is translated as CASSQDPGTGIWDGYTF.

V gene TRBV5-1 combines with J gene TRBJ2-2; D call uncertain. This CDR3 is built from 15 residues. The V and J ends lost 0 bases and 1 base respectively, with 7 bases between them. Germline loops: CDR1 SGHRS, CDR2 YFSETQ. This chain's CDR3 is CASSLGLLNTGELFF. In DNA form, the CDR3 reads TGCGCCAGCAGCTTGGGACTCCTGAACACCGGGGAGCTGTTTTTT. Variable domain in full (rest from reference TRBV5-1 and TRBJ2-2): KAGVTQTPRYLIKTRGQQVTLSCSPISGHRSVSWYQQTPGQGLQFLFEYFSETQRNKGNFPGRFSGRQFSNSRSEMNVSTLELGDSALYLCASSLGLLNTGELFFGEGSRLTVL.

This chain links TRBV5-1 with TRBJ1-4, with D hard to call. The CDR3 has 15 amino acids. Trimming pared 0 bases from V and 6 bases from J, leaving 12 bases between. The germline gives CDR1 SGHRS, CDR2 YFSETQ. The DNA for the CDR3 is TGCGCCAGCAGCTTGGCCCGAGGGTGGGATGAAAAACTGTTTTTT. It codes for CASSLARGWDEKLFF.